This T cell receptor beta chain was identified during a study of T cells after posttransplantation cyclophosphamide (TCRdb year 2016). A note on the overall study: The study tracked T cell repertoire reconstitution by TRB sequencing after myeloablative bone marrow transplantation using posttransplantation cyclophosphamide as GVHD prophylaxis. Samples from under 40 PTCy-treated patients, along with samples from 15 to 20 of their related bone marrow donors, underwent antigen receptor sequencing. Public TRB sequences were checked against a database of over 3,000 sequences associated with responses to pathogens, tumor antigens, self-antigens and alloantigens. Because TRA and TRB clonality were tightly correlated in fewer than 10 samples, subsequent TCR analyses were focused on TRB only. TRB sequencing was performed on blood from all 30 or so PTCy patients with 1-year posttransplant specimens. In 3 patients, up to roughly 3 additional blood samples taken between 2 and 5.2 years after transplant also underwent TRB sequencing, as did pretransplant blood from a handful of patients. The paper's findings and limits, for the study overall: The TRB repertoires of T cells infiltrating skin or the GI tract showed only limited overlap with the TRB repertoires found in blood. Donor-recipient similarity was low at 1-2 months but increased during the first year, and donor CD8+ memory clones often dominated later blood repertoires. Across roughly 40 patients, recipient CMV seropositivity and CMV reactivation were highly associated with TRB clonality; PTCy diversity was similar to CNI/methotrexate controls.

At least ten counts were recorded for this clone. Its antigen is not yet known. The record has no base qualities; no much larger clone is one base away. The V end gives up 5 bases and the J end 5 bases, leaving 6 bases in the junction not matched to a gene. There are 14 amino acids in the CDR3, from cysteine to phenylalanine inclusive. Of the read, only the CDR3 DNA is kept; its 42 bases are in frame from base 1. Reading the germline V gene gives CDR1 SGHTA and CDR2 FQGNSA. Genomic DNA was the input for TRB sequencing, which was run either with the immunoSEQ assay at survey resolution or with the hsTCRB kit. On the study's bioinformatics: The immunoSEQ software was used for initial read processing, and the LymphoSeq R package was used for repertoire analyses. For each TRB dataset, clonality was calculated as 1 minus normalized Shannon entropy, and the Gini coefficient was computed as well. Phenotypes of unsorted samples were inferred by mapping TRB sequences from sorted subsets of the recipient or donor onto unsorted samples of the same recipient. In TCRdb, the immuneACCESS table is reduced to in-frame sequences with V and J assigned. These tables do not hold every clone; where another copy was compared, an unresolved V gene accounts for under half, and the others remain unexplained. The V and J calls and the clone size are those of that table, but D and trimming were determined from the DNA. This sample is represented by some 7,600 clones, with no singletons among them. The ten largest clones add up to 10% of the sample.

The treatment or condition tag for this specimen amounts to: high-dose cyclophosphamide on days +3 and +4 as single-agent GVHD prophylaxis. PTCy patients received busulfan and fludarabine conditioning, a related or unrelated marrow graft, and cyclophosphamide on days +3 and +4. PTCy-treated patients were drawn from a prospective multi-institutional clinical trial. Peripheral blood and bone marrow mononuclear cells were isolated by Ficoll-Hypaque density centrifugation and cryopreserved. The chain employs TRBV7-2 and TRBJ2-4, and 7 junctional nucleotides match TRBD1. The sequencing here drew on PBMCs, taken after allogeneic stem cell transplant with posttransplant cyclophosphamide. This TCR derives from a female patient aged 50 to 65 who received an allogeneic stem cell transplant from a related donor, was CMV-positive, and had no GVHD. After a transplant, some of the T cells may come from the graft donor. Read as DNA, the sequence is TGTGCCAGCAGCCAAGACAGGGTGCAAAACATTCAGTACTTC. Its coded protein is CASSQDRVQNIQYF.